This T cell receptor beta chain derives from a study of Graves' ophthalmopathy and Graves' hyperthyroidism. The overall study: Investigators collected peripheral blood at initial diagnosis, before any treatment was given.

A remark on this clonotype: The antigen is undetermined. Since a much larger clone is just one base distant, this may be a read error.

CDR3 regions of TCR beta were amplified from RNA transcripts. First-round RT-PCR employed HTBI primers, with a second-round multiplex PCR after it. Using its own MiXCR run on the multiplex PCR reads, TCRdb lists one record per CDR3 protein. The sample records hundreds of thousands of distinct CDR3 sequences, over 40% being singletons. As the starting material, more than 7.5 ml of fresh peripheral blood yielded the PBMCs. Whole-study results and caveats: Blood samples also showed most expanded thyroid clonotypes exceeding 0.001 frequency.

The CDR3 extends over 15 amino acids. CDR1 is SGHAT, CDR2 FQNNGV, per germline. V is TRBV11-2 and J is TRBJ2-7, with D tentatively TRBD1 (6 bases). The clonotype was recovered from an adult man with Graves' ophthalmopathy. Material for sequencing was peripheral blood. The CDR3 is CASSLIQGGPYELYF. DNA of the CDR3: TGTGCCAGCAGCTTGATACAGGGCGGGCCCTACGAGCTGTACTTC.